A selection of T cell receptor beta chains follows, all from one sample in a study of PD-1 blockade in classical Hodgkin lymphoma. The method was immunoSEQ multiplex PCR; TCRdb's version includes in-frame clones alone and lacks a portion of them. This repertoire shows about 50,000 clones, around 91% found once; its top ten account for roughly 14%. The sequencing here drew on peripheral blood mononuclear cells (PBMCs), taken before the fourth cycle of nivolumab. The source of these receptors is a human donor with classical Hodgkin lymphoma. The CDR3 runs from the conserved cysteine through the conserved F or W. A D gene is named only where the DNA matches it firmly. Part of the rows lack a size; the others show once, few, many or a class for expanded clones.

J gene,clone size,CDR3 length,V gene,D gene,CDR3 DNA,CDR3 protein
TRBJ2-7,NA,19,TRBV12-5,TRBD2,TGTGCTAGTGGTTTTAGGTCCGGACTAGCTGTGATTCGGTCGTACGAGCAGTACTTC,CASGFRSGLAVIRSYEQYF
TRBJ2-4,NA,18,TRBV28,TRBD1,TGTGCCAGCAGTACGACCGGGACAGGGACCCTTGGCAAAAACATTCAGTACTTC,CASSTTGTGTLGKNIQYF
TRBJ2-1,NA,14,TRBV9,NA,TGTGCCAGCAGCATCCCTGTGGGGGACAATGAGCAGTTCTTC,CASSIPVGDNEQFF
TRBJ2-3,NA,16,TRBV7-6,TRBD2,TGTGCCAGCAGCTTAGTGGCTAGCGGGAGTGGAGATACGCAGTATTTT,CASSLVASGSGDTQYF
TRBJ1-1,NA,21,TRBV12-5,TRBD1,TGTGCTAGTGGTTTGGTAGCCTCCTCCGGGACAGGGCGGAGAGGGAACACTGAAGCTTTCTTT,CASGLVASSGTGRRGNTEAFF
TRBJ2-1,NA,14,TRBV5-1,NA,TGCGCCAGCAGCACCGGTGCTGCGGCCAATGAGCAGTTCTTC,CASSTGAAANEQFF
TRBJ2-7,NA,11,TRBV28,NA,TGTGCCAGCAGACAGGGCCACGAGCAGTACTTC,CASRQGHEQYF
TRBJ2-6,NA,18,TRBV7-2,TRBD1,TGTGCCAGCAGCCCGCGACAGGGGAGTCTATCTGGGGCCAACGTCCTGACTTTC,CASSPRQGSLSGANVLTF
TRBJ1-4,NA,16,TRBV29-1,NA,TGCAGCGTTGGAGGGGCAAAGGGAGCAACTAATGAAAAACTGTTTTTT,CSVGGAKGATNEKLFF
TRBJ2-7,NA,13,TRBV27,NA,TGTGCCAGCAGTTTATCCCCAGGGTTCGAGCAGTACTTC,CASSLSPGFEQYF
TRBJ2-2,NA,13,TRBV10-3,NA,TGTGCCATCAGTGAAGGTCGCGGCGGGGAGCTGTTTTTT,CAISEGRGGELFF
TRBJ1-1,once,15,TRBV5-6,TRBD1,TGTGCCAGCAGCTTGCGCCAGGGGGCGCGGGGTGAAGCTTTCTTT,CASSLRQGARGEAFF
TRBJ2-5,NA,14,TRBV7-9,NA,TGTGCCAGCAGCTTAGTCTACCAGTCTAGGACCCAGTACTTC,CASSLVYQSRTQYF
TRBJ2-2,NA,13,TRBV25-1,NA,TGTGCCAGCAGCTACATGGTAACCGGGGAGCTGTTTTTT,CASSYMVTGELFF
TRBJ2-1,NA,15,TRBV21-1,NA,TGTGCCAGCAGGAAGGGACTAGCGGGAGATTTTGAGCAGTTCTTC,CASRKGLAGDFEQFF
TRBJ2-1,NA,13,TRBV6-5,NA,TGTGCCAGCACCCGAGGGGGGGGGTCTGGGCAGTTCTTC,CASTRGGGSGQFF
TRBJ1-3,NA,14,TRBV6-5,NA,TGTGCCAGCAGTTATGAGGGTAGGGTGGACACCATATATTTT,CASSYEGRVDTIYF
TRBJ2-7,NA,15,TRBV10-3,NA,TGTGCCATCAGTGAGTCAAGAGGGTTCTCCTACGAGCAGTACTTC,CAISESRGFSYEQYF
TRBJ2-7,NA,14,TRBV27,NA,TGTGCCAGCAGTTTAGTTGGGGGCTCCTACGAGCAGTACTTC,CASSLVGGSYEQYF
TRBJ2-1,NA,17,TRBV5-4,TRBD2,TGTGCCAGCAGCTTGACTTCCCTAGCGGGAGTCCTTCTTGAGCAGTTCTTC,CASSLTSLAGVLLEQFF
TRBJ2-7,NA,13,TRBV19,NA,TGTGCCAGTAGTATTTTTTGGGGTTACGAGCAGTACTTC,CASSIFWGYEQYF
TRBJ2-6,NA,16,TRBV14,NA,TGTGCCAGTAAAGGGGGTTGGGCCACTGGGGCCAACGTCCTGACTTTC,CASKGGWATGANVLTF
TRBJ2-5,NA,16,TRBV11-2,TRBD2,TGTGCCAGCAGCTTAGGCCCGGGGGGGCCCCAGGAGACCCAGTACTTC,CASSLGPGGPQETQYF
TRBJ2-1,NA,11,TRBV13,NA,TGTGCCAGCAGCTTTACCAATGAGCAGTTCTTC,CASSFTNEQFF
TRBJ2-1,NA,13,TRBV14,NA,TGTGCCAGCAGCCAGGACGGCTTGGATGAGCAGTTCTTC,CASSQDGLDEQFF